Listed here are 14 T cell receptor beta chains from one sample, sequenced in a study of T cell responses to AZD1222 COVID-19 vaccine. Assay used: immunoSEQ multiplex PCR; TCRdb lists only in-frame clones, some missing. The sample has 85,000 to 130,000 clones, approximately 89% seen once. Sequenced here: peripheral blood, sampled on day 0 of AZD1222 vaccination. The receptors shown here come from an adult in good health.

The V and J genes are TRBV3-1 (or the pseudogene TRBV3-2) and TRBJ2-1; no clear D gene. CDR1 and CDR2 (germline): LGHDT, YNNKEL (reference sequence). The CDR3 is 15 amino acids. V gave up 3 bases and J gave up 5 bases, with 14 bases separating them. CDR3 sequence (DNA): TGTGCCAGCAGCCAGCCCCTCGCCAAGGACAATGAGCAGTTCTTC. Its translation: CASSQPLAKDNEQFF.

The chain recombines TRBV10-1 with TRBJ2-1, with 8 bases identical to TRBD1. This CDR3 is built from 15 residues. Trimming at V came to 0 bases and at J to 10 bases, leaving 8 bases not matched to a gene. CDR1 WNHNN and CDR2 SYGVQD come from the germline V gene (reference sequence). CDR3 loop: CASSESRQGLVEQFF. The CDR3 nucleotides are TGCGCCAGCAGTGAGTCCCGACAGGGGTTGGTCGAGCAGTTCTTC.

The rearrangement uses TRBV4-3 and TRBJ2-2, with TRBD2 matching over 7 bases. The V segment lost 8 bases and the J segment 5 bases; nucleotides outside the gene matches: 8. The V gene's germline CDR1 is LGHNA and CDR2 YSLEER. The CDR3 covers 14 residues. The chain's CDR3 is CASGAGVRTGELFF. The CDR3 DNA reads TGCGCCAGCGGGGCGGGGGTGAGGACCGGGGAGCTGTTTTTT.

In DNA form, the CDR3 reads TGCGCCAGCAAATTAGCGGGGGCGGTAGATACGCAGTATTTT. Amino acid sequence: CASKLAGAVDTQYF. This chain connects TRBV5-1 to TRBJ2-3, with 9 bases aligning to TRBD2. The CDR3 is 14 residues long. V dropped 6 bases and J dropped 5; count of bases not matched to a gene: 7. Germline V gene lookup returns CDR1 SGHRS and CDR2 YFSETQ.

DNA of the CDR3: TGTGCCAGCAGACTGCCCACGGGGACACCTCTTAGCAATCAGCCCCAGCATTTT. It specifies CASRLPTGTPLSNQPQHF. The rearrangement links TRBV28 to TRBJ1-5; D is possibly TRBD1 (6 bases). In germline, CDR1 is MDHEN, CDR2 SYDVKM. V was pared by 6 bases and J by 0 bases, with 21 bases between. CDR3 length: 18 amino acids.

CDR3: CASMGGRETDTQYF. CDR3 DNA: TGTGCCAGTATGGGCGGGAGGGAGACAGATACGCAGTATTTT. This chain connects TRBV19 to TRBJ2-3, with TRBD2 matching 9 bases. CDR1 is LNHDA, CDR2 SQIVND, per germline (reference sequence). Trimming cost V 7 bases and J 3 bases; bases outside gene matches: 5. The CDR3 covers 14 residues.

The chain recombines TRBV5-4 with TRBJ1-6, with D maybe TRBD1 (6 bases). V lost 2 bases, J lost 8 bases, and 20 bases lay in between. Germline loops: CDR1 SGHNT, CDR2 YYREEE (reference sequence). There are 17 residues in the CDR3. CDR3 in DNA: TGTGCCAGCAGCTTTTACACGCAAGGGGGTCGCGATTCACCCCTCCACTTT. Protein sequence: CASSFYTQGGRDSPLHF.

The V and J genes are TRBV18 and TRBJ1-1; possibly TRBD1 for D (5 bases). CDR3 length equals 17 residues. Germline V gene lookup returns CDR1 KGHSH and CDR2 LQKENI. V was cut by 4 bases and J by 0 bases, with 18 bases left in between. CDR3: CASSLSRVRPMNTEAFF. For the CDR3, the DNA is TGTGCCAGCTCACTGAGCAGGGTGCGCCCCATGAACACTGAAGCTTTCTTT.

This clone occurred many times. The chain combines TRBV5-1 with TRBJ2-2, with D unresolved. This CDR3 is 15 amino acids long. Germline loops: CDR1 SGHRS, CDR2 YFSETQ. Trimming took off 0 bases at V and 3 bases at J, with 9 bases between the two ends. The DNA for the CDR3 is TGCGCCAGCAGCTTGGATTCAGGCTACACCGGGGAGCTGTTTTTT. It specifies CASSLDSGYTGELFF.

The chain recombines TRBV25-1 with TRBJ2-7, with D unclear. The length of the CDR3 is 14 residues. Germline CDR1 and CDR2: MGHDK and SYGVNS. The V end lost 2 bases, the J end lost 4 bases, and 12 bases lay between the germline ends. The CDR3 sequence is CASSEIGPFYEQYF. CDR3 nucleotide sequence: TGTGCCAGCAGTGAAATAGGACCCTTTTACGAGCAGTACTTC.

This rearrangement joins TRBV5-1 to TRBJ1-4; D is uncertain. Trimming removed 5 bases from V and 4 bases from J, with 12 bases in between. The CDR3 is made up of 14 amino acids. The germline V gene has CDR1 SGHRS and CDR2 YFSETQ. CDR3 region: CASRAGGSNEKLFF. CDR3 DNA: TGCGCCAGCAGAGCGGGCGGAAGTAATGAAAAACTGTTTTTT.

The chain is built from TRBV28 and TRBJ2-7; TRBD2 matches 11 bases. Germline lookup yields CDR1 MDHEN and CDR2 SYDVKM. The CDR3 contains 15 residues. V dropped 1 base and J dropped 6; count of bases not matched to a gene: 5. The CDR3, as DNA: TGTGCCAGCAGTTTATTGGTAGCGGGAGGGGTCGAGCAGTACTTC. It codes for CASSLLVAGGVEQYF. The full variable domain, completed using reference TRBV28 and TRBJ2-7, is DVKVTQSSRYLVKRTGEKVFLECVQDMDHENMFWYRQDPGLGLRLIYFSYDVKMKEKGDIPEGYSVSREKKERFSLILESASTNQTSMYLCASSLLVAGGVEQYFGPGTRLTVT.

The chain links TRBV4-2 to TRBJ2-7; the D gene could be TRBD1 or TRBD2 (5 bases each). CDR3 length equals 16 residues. Trimming cost V 0 bases and J 5 bases, with 17 bases left between them. CDR1 and CDR2 from the germline V gene are LGHNA and YNFKEQ. The CDR3 loop reads CASSQEEGRPPNEQYF. The CDR3 region has the DNA TGTGCCAGCAGCCAAGAAGAGGGGAGACCCCCTAACGAGCAGTACTTC.

The chain uses TRBV4-1 and TRBJ1-5; TRBD1 matches 9 bases. V was pared by 5 bases and J by 3 bases, with 8 bases of the junction left unmatched. The CDR3 contains 16 residues. Germline V gene sequence: CDR1 MGHRA, CDR2 YSYEKL. Written as DNA, the CDR3 is TGCGCCAGCAGCGAGAGGGGACAGGGAAACAATCAGCCCCAGCATTTT. Translation gives CASSERGQGNNQPQHF.